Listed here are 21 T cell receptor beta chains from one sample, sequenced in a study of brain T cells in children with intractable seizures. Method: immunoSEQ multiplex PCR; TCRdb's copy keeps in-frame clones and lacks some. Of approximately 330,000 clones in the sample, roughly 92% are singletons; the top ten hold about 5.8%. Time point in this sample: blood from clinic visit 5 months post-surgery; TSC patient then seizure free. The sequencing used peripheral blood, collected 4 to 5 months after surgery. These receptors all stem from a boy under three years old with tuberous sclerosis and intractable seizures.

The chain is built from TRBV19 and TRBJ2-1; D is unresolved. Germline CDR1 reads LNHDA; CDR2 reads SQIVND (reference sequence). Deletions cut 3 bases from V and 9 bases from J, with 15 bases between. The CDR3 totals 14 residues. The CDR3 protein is CASSIVPGMGEQFF. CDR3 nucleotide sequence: TGTGCCAGTAGTATTGTCCCGGGCATGGGTGAGCAGTTCTTC.

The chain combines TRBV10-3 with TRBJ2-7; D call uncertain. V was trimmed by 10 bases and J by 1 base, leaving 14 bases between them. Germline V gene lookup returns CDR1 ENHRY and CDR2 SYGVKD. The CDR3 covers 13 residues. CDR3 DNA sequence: TGTGCCACCGCCCCCTACGAGTCCTACGAGCAGTACTTC. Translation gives CATAPYESYEQYF.

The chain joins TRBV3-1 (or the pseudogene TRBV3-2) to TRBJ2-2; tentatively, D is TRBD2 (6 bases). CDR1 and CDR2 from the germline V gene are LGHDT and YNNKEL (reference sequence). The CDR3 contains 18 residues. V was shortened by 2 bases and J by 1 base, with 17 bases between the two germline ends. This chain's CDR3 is CASSQTREFKQNTGELFF. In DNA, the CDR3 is TGTGCCAGCAGCCAAACCCGGGAGTTTAAACAGAACACCGGGGAGCTGTTTTTT.

This chain's CDR3 is CASSLGLAGGHNEQFF. The CDR3, as DNA: TGTGCCAGCAGCCTCGGACTAGCGGGGGGGCACAATGAGCAGTTCTTC. This chain links TRBV7-8 with TRBJ2-1, with TRBD2 matching over 15 bases. V shed 5 bases and J 5 bases; nucleotides not matched to a gene: 4. The CDR3 consists of 16 residues. Germline CDR1 SGHVS, CDR2 FQNEAQ.

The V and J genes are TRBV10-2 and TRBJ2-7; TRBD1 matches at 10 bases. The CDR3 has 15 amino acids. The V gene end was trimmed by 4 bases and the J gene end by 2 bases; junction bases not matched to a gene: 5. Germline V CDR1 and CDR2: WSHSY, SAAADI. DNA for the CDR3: TGCGCCAGCAGTGCAGGGACAGGGGCCACCTACGAGCAGTACTTC. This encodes CASSAGTGATYEQYF.

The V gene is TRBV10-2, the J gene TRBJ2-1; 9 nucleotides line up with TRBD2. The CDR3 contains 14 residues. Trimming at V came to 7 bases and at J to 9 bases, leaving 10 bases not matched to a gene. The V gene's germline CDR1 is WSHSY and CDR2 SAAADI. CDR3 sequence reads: CASILAGEGGEQFF. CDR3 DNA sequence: TGCGCCAGCATATTAGCGGGAGAAGGTGGTGAGCAGTTCTTC.

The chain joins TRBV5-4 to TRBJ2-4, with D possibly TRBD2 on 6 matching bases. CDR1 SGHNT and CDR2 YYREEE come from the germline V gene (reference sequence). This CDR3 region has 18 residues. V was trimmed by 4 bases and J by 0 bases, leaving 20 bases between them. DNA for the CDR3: TGTGCCAGCAGCGACCCGGTTAGCGGACCTATAGCCAAAAACATTCAGTACTTC. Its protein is CASSDPVSGPIAKNIQYF.

The CDR3 bases are TGTGCCATCACGGGAGGGGTTGAAGATACGCAGTATTTT. It is translated as CAITGGVEDTQYF. The rearrangement joins TRBV5-4 to TRBJ2-3; 8 positions match TRBD2. Germline loops: CDR1 SGHNT, CDR2 YYREEE (reference sequence). After removal of 9 bases from V and 5 bases from J, the junction contained 8 bases not matched to a gene. The CDR3 runs to 13 residues.

The CDR3: CASSLVGPGVGYEQYF. The DNA for the CDR3 is TGTGCCAGCAGCTTAGTGGGTCCGGGCGTAGGTTACGAGCAGTACTTC. The chain combines TRBV7-2 with TRBJ2-7; unclear D gene. The V and J ends lost 1 base and 4 bases respectively, with 17 bases between them. Germline V gene sequence: CDR1 SGHTA, CDR2 FQGNSA. This CDR3 has 16 residues.

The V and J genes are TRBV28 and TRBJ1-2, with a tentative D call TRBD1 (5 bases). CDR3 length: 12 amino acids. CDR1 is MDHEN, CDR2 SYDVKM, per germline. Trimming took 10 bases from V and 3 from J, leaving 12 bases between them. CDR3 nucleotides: TGTGCCACTCTACAGGAGGACTATGGCTACACCTTC. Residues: CATLQEDYGYTF.

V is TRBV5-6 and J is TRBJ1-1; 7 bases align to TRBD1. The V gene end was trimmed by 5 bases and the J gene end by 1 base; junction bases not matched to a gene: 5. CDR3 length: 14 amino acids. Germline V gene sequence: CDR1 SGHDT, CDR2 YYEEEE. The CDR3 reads CASSPQGKNTEAFF. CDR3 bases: TGTGCCAGCAGTCCACAGGGGAAGAACACTGAAGCTTTCTTT.

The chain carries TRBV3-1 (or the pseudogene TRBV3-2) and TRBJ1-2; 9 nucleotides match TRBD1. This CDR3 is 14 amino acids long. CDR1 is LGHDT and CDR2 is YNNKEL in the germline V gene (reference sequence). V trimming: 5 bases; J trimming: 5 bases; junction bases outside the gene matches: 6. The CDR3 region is CASSVQGALYGYTF. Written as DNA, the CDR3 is TGTGCCAGCAGCGTACAGGGGGCCCTATATGGCTACACCTTC.

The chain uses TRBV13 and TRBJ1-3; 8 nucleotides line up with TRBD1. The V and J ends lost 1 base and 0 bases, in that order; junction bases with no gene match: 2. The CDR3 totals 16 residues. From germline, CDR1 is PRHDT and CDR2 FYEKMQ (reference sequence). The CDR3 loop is CASSLVTGGSGNTIYF. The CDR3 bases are TGTGCCAGCAGCTTAGTTACAGGGGGCTCTGGAAACACCATATATTTT.

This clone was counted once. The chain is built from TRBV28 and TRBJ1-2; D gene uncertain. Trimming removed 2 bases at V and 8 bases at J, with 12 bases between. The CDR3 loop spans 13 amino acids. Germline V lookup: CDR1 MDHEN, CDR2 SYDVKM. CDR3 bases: TGTGCCAGCAGTTTACCGATTCCCGAGGGCTACACCTTC. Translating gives CASSLPIPEGYTF.

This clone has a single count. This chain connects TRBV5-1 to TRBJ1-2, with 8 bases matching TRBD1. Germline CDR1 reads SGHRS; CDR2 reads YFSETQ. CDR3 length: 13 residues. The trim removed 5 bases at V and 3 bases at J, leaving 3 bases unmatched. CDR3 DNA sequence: TGCGCCAGCAGGACAGGGGACGACTATGGCTACACCTTC. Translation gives CASRTGDDYGYTF.

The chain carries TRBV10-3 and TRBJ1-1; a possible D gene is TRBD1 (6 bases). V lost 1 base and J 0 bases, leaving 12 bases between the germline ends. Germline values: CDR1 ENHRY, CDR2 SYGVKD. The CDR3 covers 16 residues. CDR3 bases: TGTGCCATCAGTGAGTTGACAGGATTCATGAACACTGAAGCTTTCTTT. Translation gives CAISELTGFMNTEAFF.

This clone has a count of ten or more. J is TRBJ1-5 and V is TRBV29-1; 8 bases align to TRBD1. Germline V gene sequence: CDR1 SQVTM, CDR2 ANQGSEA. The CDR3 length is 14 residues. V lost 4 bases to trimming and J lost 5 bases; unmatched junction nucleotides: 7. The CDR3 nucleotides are TGCAGCGTTGTCGGGACAGGACCAGATCAGCCCCAGCATTTT. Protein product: CSVVGTGPDQPQHF.

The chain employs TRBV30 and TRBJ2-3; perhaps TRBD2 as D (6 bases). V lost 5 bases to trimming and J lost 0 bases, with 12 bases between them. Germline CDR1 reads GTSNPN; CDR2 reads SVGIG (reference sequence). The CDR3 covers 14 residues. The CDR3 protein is CAWEPGLSTDTQYF. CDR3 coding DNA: TGTGCCTGGGAACCGGGACTTAGCACAGATACGCAGTATTTT. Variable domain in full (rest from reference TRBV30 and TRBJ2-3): SQTIHQWPATLVQPVGSPLSLECTVEGTSNPNLYWYRQAAGRGLQLLFYSVGIGQISSEVPQNLSASRPQDRQFILSSKKLLLSDSGFYLCAWEPGLSTDTQYFGPGTRLTVL.

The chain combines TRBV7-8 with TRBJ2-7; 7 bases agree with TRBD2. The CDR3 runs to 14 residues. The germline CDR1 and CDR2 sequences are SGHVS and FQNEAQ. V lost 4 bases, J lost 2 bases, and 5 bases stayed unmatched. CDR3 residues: CASSSPSGAYEQYF. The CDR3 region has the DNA TGTGCCAGCAGCTCTCCTAGCGGAGCCTACGAGCAGTACTTC.

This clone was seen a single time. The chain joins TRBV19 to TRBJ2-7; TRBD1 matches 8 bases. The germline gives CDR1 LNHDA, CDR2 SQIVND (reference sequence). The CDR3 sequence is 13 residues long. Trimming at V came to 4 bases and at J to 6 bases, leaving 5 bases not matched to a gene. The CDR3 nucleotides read TGTGCCAGTAGTACCGGACAGGGCGGCGAGCAGTACTTC. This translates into CASSTGQGGEQYF.

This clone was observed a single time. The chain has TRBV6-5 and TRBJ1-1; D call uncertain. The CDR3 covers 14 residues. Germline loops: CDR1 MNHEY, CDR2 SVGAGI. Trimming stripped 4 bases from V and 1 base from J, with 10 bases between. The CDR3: CASSSPAQNTEAFF. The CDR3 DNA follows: TGTGCCAGCAGTTCCCCAGCCCAGAACACTGAAGCTTTCTTT.